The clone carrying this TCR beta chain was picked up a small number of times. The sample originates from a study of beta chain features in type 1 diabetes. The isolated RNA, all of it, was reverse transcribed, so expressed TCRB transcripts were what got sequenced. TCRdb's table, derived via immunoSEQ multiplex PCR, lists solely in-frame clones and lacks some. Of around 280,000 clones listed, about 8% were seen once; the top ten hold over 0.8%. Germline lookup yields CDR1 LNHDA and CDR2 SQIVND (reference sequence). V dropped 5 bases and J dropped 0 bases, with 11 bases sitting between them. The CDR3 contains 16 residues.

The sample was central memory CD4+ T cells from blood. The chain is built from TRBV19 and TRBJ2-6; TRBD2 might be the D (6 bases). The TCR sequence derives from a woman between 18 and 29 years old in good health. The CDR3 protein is CASSFGLPSGANVLTF. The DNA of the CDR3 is TGTGCCAGTAGTTTCGGACTACCCTCTGGGGCCAACGTCCTGACTTTC.